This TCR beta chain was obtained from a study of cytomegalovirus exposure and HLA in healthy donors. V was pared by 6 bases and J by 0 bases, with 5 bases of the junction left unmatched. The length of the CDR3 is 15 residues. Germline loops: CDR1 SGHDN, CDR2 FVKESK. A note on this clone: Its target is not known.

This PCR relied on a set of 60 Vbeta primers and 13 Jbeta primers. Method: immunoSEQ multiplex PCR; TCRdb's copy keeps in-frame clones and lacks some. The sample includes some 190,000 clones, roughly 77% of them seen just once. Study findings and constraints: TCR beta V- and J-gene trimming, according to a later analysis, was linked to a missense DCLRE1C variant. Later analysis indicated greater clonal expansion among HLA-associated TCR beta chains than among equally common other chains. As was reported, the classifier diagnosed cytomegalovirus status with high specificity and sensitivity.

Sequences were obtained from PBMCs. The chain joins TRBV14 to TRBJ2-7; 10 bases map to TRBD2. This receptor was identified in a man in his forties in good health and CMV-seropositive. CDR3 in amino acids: CASSMGLAISYEQYF. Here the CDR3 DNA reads TGTGCCAGCAGTATGGGACTAGCGATCTCCTACGAGCAGTACTTC.